The 20 T cell receptor beta chains below all came from one sample that was sequenced in a study of breast tumors, draining lymph nodes, adjacent tissues. TCRdb ran MiXCR on the multiplex PCR reads and lists one entry per CDR3 protein. The sample shows about 52,000 distinct CDR3 sequences, under 50% of them seen only once. Input material: breast tumor tissue. The receptors stem from a female donor with breast cancer. Some clones in this sample may be carry-over from other donors' samples.

This clonotype was seen at least ten times. This chain uses TRBV19 with TRBJ2-3; 9 bases fit TRBD1. Germline V CDR1 and CDR2: LNHDA, SQIVND (reference sequence). The V gene end was trimmed by 4 bases and the J gene end by 0 bases; junction bases not matched to a gene: 5. This CDR3 has 16 amino acids. The CDR3 DNA is TGTGCCAGTAGTACCGGGACAGGGACAAGCACAGATACGCAGTATTTT. This encodes CASSTGTGTSTDTQYF. Complete variable domain (other parts from reference TRBV19 and TRBJ2-3): DGGITQSPKYLFRKEGQNVTLSCEQNLNHDAMYWYRQDPGQGLRLIYYSQIVNDFQKGDIAEGYSVSREKKESFPLTVTSAQKNPTAFYLCASSTGTGTSTDTQYFGPGTRLTVL.

As to this clonotype: A read error may account for a junction end that differs from germline. CDR3 sequence (DNA): TGTGCCAGCAGTCCAGGGGATAACACTGAAGCTTCCTTT. It codes for CASSPGDNTEASF. V usage is TRBV6-6 and J usage is TRBJ1-1, with D perhaps matching TRBD1 (6 bases). This CDR3 comprises 13 residues. Looked up from germline, CDR1 is MNHNY and CDR2 is SVGAGI (reference sequence).

For this clonotype: The germline gene is not matched at one end of the junction; a read error may be the cause. This rearrangement joins TRBV11-2 to TRBJ2-3; D might be TRBD2 (6 bases). The CDR3 is 13 amino acids. The germline V gene encodes CDR1 SGHAT and CDR2 FQNNGV. The CDR3: CASSCGNTATQYF. DNA for the CDR3: TGTGCCAGCAGCTGCGGGAACACAGCTACGCAGTATTTT.

A word on this clonotype: This may come from a read error, since a much larger clone is one base off. No conserved phenylalanine or tryptophan ends this CDR3, so it is likely a read error. The V gene is TRBV5-4, the J gene TRBJ2-1; 11 bases align to TRBD2. V lost 0 bases and J lost 2; bases outside the gene matches: 7. In germline, CDR1 is SGHNT, CDR2 YYREEE (reference sequence). There are 18 residues in the CDR3. The CDR3: CASSLGLAGGVAYNEQFC. Here the CDR3 DNA reads TGTGCCAGCAGCTTGGGGCTAGCGGGAGGAGTCGCCTACAATGAGCAGTTCTGC.

This clonotype was seen ten or more times. V gene TRBV28 combines with J gene TRBJ2-7; maybe TRBD1 (6 bases). Trimming cost V 9 bases and J 2 bases, with 17 bases left between them. Germline assignment: CDR1 MDHEN and CDR2 SYDVKM. There are 14 residues in the CDR3. CDR3 DNA: TGTGCCAGTTCCCACAGGGTCGCAGCCTACGAGCAGTACTTC. This sequence encodes CASSHRVAAYEQYF.

The chain couples TRBV24-1 to TRBJ2-6; D may be TRBD2 (6 bases). Looked up from germline, CDR1 is KGHDR and CDR2 is SFDVKD. The CDR3 has 17 amino acids. V was shortened by 5 bases and J by 0 bases, with 13 bases between the two germline ends. The CDR3 here is CATSAGGRLSGANVLTF. DNA for the CDR3: TGTGCCACCAGTGCCGGGGGACGGCTCTCTGGGGCCAACGTCCTGACTTTC.

This clonotype was counted at least ten times. The chain joins TRBV20-1 to TRBJ1-4, with D uncertain. V lost 5 bases to trimming and J lost 4 bases, with 11 bases between them. Germline CDR1 and CDR2: DFQATT and SNEGSKA (reference sequence). The CDR3 length is 13 residues. Here the CDR3 reads CSALPDYNEKLFF. For the CDR3, the DNA is TGCAGTGCTCTCCCGGACTATAATGAAAAACTGTTTTTT.

The table lists this clonotype with a count of one. Relative to the germline gene, one junction end is altered; a read error may explain this. The rearrangement links TRBV7-2 to TRBJ1-2; D call uncertain. The germline V gene encodes CDR1 SGHTA and CDR2 FQGNSA. This CDR3 has 15 residues. For the CDR3, the DNA is TGTGCCAGCAGCCAAGATCTATCCGCAAACTATGGCTACCCCTTC. As protein: CASSQDLSANYGYPF.

The sample holds many counts of this clonotype. The rearrangement uses TRBV2 and TRBJ1-5; D gene uncertain. Germline V gene sequence: CDR1 SNHLY, CDR2 FYNNEI. CDR3 length: 16 residues. Trimming removed 4 bases from V and 6 bases from J, with 19 bases in between. In DNA form, the CDR3 reads TGTGCCAGCAGTGCCTTCGGACCGGGGTTGAGTCAGCCCCAGCATTTT. Translating gives CASSAFGPGLSQPQHF. The complete variable domain, with remaining parts taken from reference TRBV2 and TRBJ1-5, reads EPEVTQTPSHQVTQMGQEVILRCVPISNHLYFYWYRQILGQKVEFLVSFYNNEISEKSEIFDDQFSVERPDGSNFTLKIRSTKLEDSAMYFCASSAFGPGLSQPQHFGDGTRLSIL.

This clonotype has ten or more counts. The chain couples TRBV7-9 to TRBJ2-3; the D gene is possibly TRBD1 (6 bases). The germline gives CDR1 SEHNR, CDR2 FQNEAQ (reference sequence). The CDR3 consists of 14 residues. Trimming stripped 5 bases from V and 5 bases from J, with 14 bases between. CDR3 protein: CASSLQGQEDTQYF. The CDR3 coding sequence is TGTGCCAGCAGCCTACAGGGTCAGGAAGATACGCAGTATTTT.

This clonotype has at least ten counts. The V gene is TRBV20-1, the J gene TRBJ2-7; TRBD1 matches at 9 bases. The trim removed 3 bases at V and 4 bases at J, leaving 4 bases unmatched. Germline CDR1 DFQATT, CDR2 SNEGSKA (reference sequence). The CDR3 contains 13 residues. The CDR3 nucleotides read TGCAGTGCTAGGGGGACAGGGTGGTACGAGCAGTACTTC. Protein product: CSARGTGWYEQYF.

This clonotype occurred once. A much larger clone sits a single nucleotide away, making a read error possible. The rearrangement links TRBV5-1 to TRBJ2-5; D possibly corresponds to TRBD1 (6 bases). Trimming pared 1 base from V and 8 bases from J, leaving 15 bases between. This CDR3 has 14 residues. Germline CDR1 and CDR2: SGHRS and YFSETQ. Here the CDR3 DNA reads TGCGCCAGCAGCTTGCAGGGGACGAAAGGCACCCAGTACTTC. It specifies CASSLQGTKGTQYF.

This clonotype has at least ten counts. V gene TRBV7-9 combines with J gene TRBJ2-1; 8 bases line up with TRBD1. The V and J ends lost 3 bases and 5 bases, in that order; junction bases with no gene match: 9. The germline V gene has CDR1 SEHNR and CDR2 FQNEAQ (reference sequence). This CDR3 spans 16 amino acids. The CDR3 DNA follows: TGTGCCAGCAGCTTCGATGGAGGACAGGGACACAATGAGCAGTTCTTC. This encodes CASSFDGGQGHNEQFF.

The table lists this clonotype with many counts. CDR3 sequence reads: CASSPGTSGLSEQYF. The CDR3 DNA is TGTGCCAGCAGCCCAGGGACTAGCGGTCTGAGCGAGCAGTACTTC. The chain joins TRBV5-6 to TRBJ2-7; 11 nucleotides match TRBD2. This CDR3 is 15 amino acids long. V shed 4 bases and J 6 bases; nucleotides not matched to a gene: 9. Germline CDR1 and CDR2: SGHDT and YYEEEE.

At least ten counts were recorded for this clonotype. The V and J genes are TRBV5-6 and TRBJ1-2; the match to TRBD1 covers 10 bases. The germline V gene has CDR1 SGHDT and CDR2 YYEEEE. V dropped 0 bases and J dropped 1; count of bases not matched to a gene: 3. This CDR3 comprises 16 residues. CDR3: CASSLGTGGLNYGYTF. Here the CDR3 DNA reads TGTGCCAGCAGCTTGGGGACAGGGGGGCTTAACTATGGCTACACCTTC.

This clonotype was seen at least ten times. The chain employs TRBV10-3 and TRBJ2-4; TRBD1 aligns across 9 bases. CDR1 and CDR2 (germline): ENHRY, SYGVKD. The ends lost 8 bases at V and 0 bases at J; junction bases unmatched: 14. The CDR3 runs 18 residues. The CDR3 here is CAIGPGTGIPLAKNIQYF. Written as DNA, the CDR3 is TGTGCCATCGGCCCCGGGACAGGGATCCCTCTAGCCAAAAACATTCAGTACTTC.

At least ten counts were recorded for this clonotype. The chain recombines TRBV4-2 with TRBJ2-3; unclear D gene. This CDR3 region has 16 residues. The germline V gene has CDR1 LGHNA and CDR2 YNFKEQ. The V end lost 1 base, the J end lost 0 bases, and 11 bases lay between the germline ends. Here the CDR3 reads CASSQGKTRSTDTQYF. The CDR3 nucleotides are TGTGCCAGCAGCCAAGGGAAAACCAGGAGCACAGATACGCAGTATTTT.

To note about this clonotype: No conserved phenylalanine or tryptophan is present at the end of the CDR3, so a read error is the likely explanation. This sequence joins TRBV12-3 or TRBV12-4 and TRBJ1-2; possible D gene TRBD1, 5 bases. The CDR3 runs to 12 residues. As DNA, the CDR3 is TGTACCAGCAGCTCAGGGACCTATGGCTACACCCTC. It codes for CTSSSGTYGYTL.

This clonotype was seen only a few times. The CDR3 DNA reads TGTGCCACCAGTGATTCTGCCACCTCCTACAATGAGCAGTTCTTC. It is translated as CATSDSATSYNEQFF. The genes are TRBV24-1 and TRBJ2-1; D remains unclear. Germline CDR1 KGHDR, CDR2 SFDVKD. V gave up 2 bases and J gave up 0 bases, with 7 bases separating them. CDR3 length equals 15 residues.

At least ten counts were recorded for this clonotype. The V call is TRBV7-9, the J call TRBJ2-7; TRBD1 might be the D (6 bases). CDR3 length equals 15 residues. CDR1 and CDR2 (germline): SEHNR, FQNEAQ (reference sequence). Trimming left V 4 bases short and J 2 bases short, with 15 bases between. DNA of the CDR3: TGTGCCAGCAGCTCTGAGGACAGCCCTACCTACGAGCAGTACTTC. Translated: CASSSEDSPTYEQYF.